Listed here are 16 T cell receptor beta chains from one sample, sequenced in a study of sequential checkpoint blockade in melanoma. Sequencing was performed with immunoSEQ multiplex PCR; in TCRdb, only in-frame clones are kept and a portion is missing. The sample contains 20,000 to 25,000 clones, 82% of which appear only once. Treatment meaning: randomized to nivolumab then ipilimumab (arm A) or the reverse (arm B). Sequenced here: CD8+ T cells sorted from blood (inferred from file names), sampled from a patient given nivolumab and ipilimumab in sequence. The receptors come from a human donor with melanoma.

This clone occurred once. The chain carries TRBV11-2 and TRBJ1-2, with D uncertain. The CDR3 runs 11 residues. Trimming took 4 bases from V and 4 from J, leaving 4 bases between them. In germline, CDR1 is SGHAT, CDR2 FQNNGV. In DNA form, the CDR3 reads TGTGCCAGCAGCTCCCTCTATGGCTACACCTTC. Its protein product is CASSSLYGYTF.

This clone occurred once. V is TRBV5-1 and J is TRBJ1-2, with D possibly being TRBD1 (6 bases). Germline CDR1 reads SGHRS; CDR2 reads YFSETQ. The CDR3 sequence is 13 residues long. Deletions cut 4 bases from V and 4 bases from J, with 11 bases between. The chain's CDR3 is CASSPDSPYGYTF. In nucleotides, the CDR3 is TGCGCCAGCAGCCCGGACAGCCCCTATGGCTACACCTTC.

The rearrangement joins TRBV6-1 to TRBJ2-7; D is unclear. Germline loops: CDR1 MNHNS, CDR2 SASEGT. The CDR3 has 12 residues. Trimming took 2 bases from V and 3 from J, leaving 5 bases between them. DNA for the CDR3: TGTGCCAGCAGTGAAAGCCACTACGAGCAGTACTTC. Amino acids: CASSESHYEQYF.

The chain carries TRBV5-8 and TRBJ2-1, with TRBD2 matching over 8 bases. The ends lost 1 base at V and 3 bases at J; junction bases unmatched: 3. CDR3 size: 15 residues. The germline V gene encodes CDR1 SGHTS and CDR2 YDEGEE. This chain's CDR3 is CASSLLAGGYNEQFF. In DNA, the CDR3 is TGTGCCAGCAGCTTGCTGGCGGGAGGCTACAATGAGCAGTTCTTC.

The genes are TRBV28 and TRBJ1-5; 10 positions match TRBD1. Trimming cost V 10 bases and J 5 bases; bases outside gene matches: 5. Per germline, CDR1 MDHEN and CDR2 SYDVKM. There are 13 residues in the CDR3. The CDR3 DNA reads as TGTGCCATCGACGACAGGGGGCATCAGCCCCAGCATTTT. Translation gives CAIDDRGHQPQHF.

The chain has TRBV18 and TRBJ1-4; D uncertain. The V gene's germline CDR1 is KGHSH and CDR2 LQKENI. This CDR3 is built from 15 residues. The V gene lost 0 bases and the J gene lost 4 bases, with 9 bases spanning the gap. CDR3 loop: CASSPPTGNNEKLFF. In DNA form, the CDR3 reads TGTGCCAGCTCACCACCGACGGGAAATAATGAAAAACTGTTTTTT. Full variable domain (remainder filled in from reference TRBV18 and TRBJ1-4): NAGVMQNPRHLVRRRGQEARLRCSPMKGHSHVYWYRQLPEEGLKFMVYLQKENIIDESGMPKERFSAEFPKEGPSILRIQQVVRGDSAAYFCASSPPTGNNEKLFFGSGTQLSVL.

This clone was recorded only once. The chain couples TRBV5-5 to TRBJ2-3; D unresolved. The V and J ends lost 4 bases and 0 bases respectively, with 9 bases between them. This CDR3 contains 14 residues. The V gene's germline CDR1 is SGHKS and CDR2 YYEKEE (reference sequence). CDR3 coding DNA: TGTGCCAGCAGCCCGACCAGGAGCACAGATACGCAGTATTTT. Protein sequence: CASSPTRSTDTQYF.

This clone occurred a few times. The V call is TRBV4-2, the J call TRBJ2-4; the D gene is possibly TRBD2 (6 bases). Between the trimmed V and J ends, which lost 4 bases and 6 bases, there was a span of 10 bases. CDR3 length: 13 residues. CDR1 is LGHNA, CDR2 YNFKEQ, per germline. The CDR3 sequence: CASSPSEGNIQYF. Written as DNA, the CDR3 is TGTGCCAGCAGCCCTAGCGAGGGAAACATTCAGTACTTC.

The chain couples TRBV15 to TRBJ2-7; D may be TRBD1 (5 bases). Germline-derived CDR1 and CDR2 are LNHNV and YYDKDF (reference sequence). The CDR3 runs 15 residues. V lost 0 bases to trimming and J lost 0 bases, with 9 bases between them. CDR3 DNA sequence: TGTGCCACCAGCAGAGATACAGGAGCCTCCTACGAGCAGTACTTC. Protein product: CATSRDTGASYEQYF.

J is TRBJ1-2 and V is TRBV28; D not certain. The CDR3 contains 12 residues. Deletions cut 8 bases from V and 1 base from J, with 8 bases between. Germline assignment: CDR1 MDHEN and CDR2 SYDVKM. The CDR3 loop reads CASSSVNYGYTF. CDR3 in DNA: TGTGCCAGCTCGAGCGTTAACTATGGCTACACCTTC.

The V and J genes are TRBV27 and TRBJ2-2; unclear D gene. Trimming pared 11 bases from V and 2 bases from J, leaving 12 bases between. The CDR3 is 13 amino acids. Per germline, CDR1 MNHEY and CDR2 SMNVEV (reference sequence). The CDR3 DNA sequence: TGTGCCGCCAGGTCCCATAACACCGGGGAGCTGTTTTTT. Translated: CAARSHNTGELFF.

The chain uses TRBV15 and TRBJ2-2; tentative D call: TRBD1 (5 bases). V lost 2 bases and J 8 bases, leaving 15 bases between the germline ends. CDR1 is LNHNV and CDR2 is YYDKDF in the germline V gene (reference sequence). The CDR3 is made up of 15 amino acids. The CDR3 loop reads CATSRKSDMAGELFF. The CDR3 coding sequence is TGTGCCACCAGCAGAAAGTCGGACATGGCGGGGGAGCTGTTTTTT.

J is TRBJ2-1 and V is TRBV7-8; 10 bases map to TRBD1. Germline loops: CDR1 SGHVS, CDR2 FQNEAQ. The ends lost 3 bases at V and 6 bases at J; junction bases unmatched: 11. The CDR3 extends over 17 amino acids. The CDR3 DNA is TGTGCCAGCAGCTTTCAGACCCCGGGACAGGGGATCAATGAGCAGTTCTTC. It specifies CASSFQTPGQGINEQFF. Looking up the rest from reference TRBV7-8 and TRBJ2-1 gives the full variable domain: GAGVSQSPRYKVAKRGQDVALRCDPISGHVSLFWYQQALGQGPEFLTYFQNEAQLDKSGLPSDRFFAERPEGSVSTLKIQRTQQEDSAVYLCASSFQTPGQGINEQFFGPGTRLTVL.

The V call is TRBV6-1, the J call TRBJ2-7; TRBD2 aligns across 9 bases. V shed 3 bases, J shed 3 bases, and the junction held 6 bases outside the gene matches. This CDR3 region has 15 residues. Per germline, CDR1 MNHNS and CDR2 SASEGT. CDR3 residues: CASSDVSGRNYEQYF. The DNA of the CDR3 is TGTGCCAGCAGTGATGTCAGCGGGAGGAACTACGAGCAGTACTTC.

This sequence joins TRBV2 and TRBJ1-1; 9 nucleotides align to TRBD1. CDR1 SNHLY and CDR2 FYNNEI come from the germline V gene. The CDR3 has 13 residues. V gave up 11 bases and J gave up 6 bases; unmatched junction bases: 10. CDR3: CASRDREYAEAFF. Written as DNA, the CDR3 is TGTGCCTCCCGGGACAGGGAGTATGCTGAAGCTTTCTTT. Full variable domain (outside the CDR3, taken from reference TRBV2 and TRBJ1-1): EPEVTQTPSHQVTQMGQEVILRCVPISNHLYFYWYRQILGQKVEFLVSFYNNEISEKSEIFDDQFSVERPDGSNFTLKIRSTKLEDSAMYFCASRDREYAEAFFGQGTRLTVV.

The chain combines TRBV7-8 with TRBJ1-5; 7 nucleotides match TRBD1. The CDR3 covers 16 residues. With 1 base clipped from V and 3 bases from J, the junction kept 6 bases outside the gene matches. Germline-derived CDR1 and CDR2 are SGHVS and FQNEAQ. This CDR3 reads CASSLGRTGNNQPQHF. The CDR3 DNA follows: TGTGCCAGCAGCTTAGGCCGGACAGGCAACAATCAGCCCCAGCATTTT.